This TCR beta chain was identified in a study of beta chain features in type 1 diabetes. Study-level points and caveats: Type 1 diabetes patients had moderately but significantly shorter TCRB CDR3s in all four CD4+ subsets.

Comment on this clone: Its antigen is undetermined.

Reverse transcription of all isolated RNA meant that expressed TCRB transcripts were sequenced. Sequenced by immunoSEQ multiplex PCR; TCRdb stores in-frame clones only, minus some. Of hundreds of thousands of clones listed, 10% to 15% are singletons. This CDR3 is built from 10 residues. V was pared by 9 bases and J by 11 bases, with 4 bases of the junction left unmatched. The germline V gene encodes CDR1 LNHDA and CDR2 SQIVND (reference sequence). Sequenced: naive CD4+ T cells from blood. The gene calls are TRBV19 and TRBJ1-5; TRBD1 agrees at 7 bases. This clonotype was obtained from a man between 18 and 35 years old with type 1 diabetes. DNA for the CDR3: TGTGCCAGCGAGGGGGCGGCCCAGCATTTT. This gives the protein CASEGAAQHF.